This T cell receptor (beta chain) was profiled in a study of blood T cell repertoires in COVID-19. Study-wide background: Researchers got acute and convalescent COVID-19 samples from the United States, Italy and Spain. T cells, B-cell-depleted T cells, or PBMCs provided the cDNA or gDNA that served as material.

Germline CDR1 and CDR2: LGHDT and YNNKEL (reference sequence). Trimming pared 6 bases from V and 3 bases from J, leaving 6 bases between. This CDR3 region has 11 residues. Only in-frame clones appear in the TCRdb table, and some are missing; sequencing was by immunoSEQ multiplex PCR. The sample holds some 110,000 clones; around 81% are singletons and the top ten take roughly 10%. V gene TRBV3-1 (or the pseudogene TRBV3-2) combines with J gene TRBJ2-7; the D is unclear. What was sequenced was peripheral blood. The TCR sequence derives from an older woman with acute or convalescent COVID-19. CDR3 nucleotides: TGTGCCAGCAGTTCCTTCTACGAGCAGTACTTC. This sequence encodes CASSSFYEQYF.